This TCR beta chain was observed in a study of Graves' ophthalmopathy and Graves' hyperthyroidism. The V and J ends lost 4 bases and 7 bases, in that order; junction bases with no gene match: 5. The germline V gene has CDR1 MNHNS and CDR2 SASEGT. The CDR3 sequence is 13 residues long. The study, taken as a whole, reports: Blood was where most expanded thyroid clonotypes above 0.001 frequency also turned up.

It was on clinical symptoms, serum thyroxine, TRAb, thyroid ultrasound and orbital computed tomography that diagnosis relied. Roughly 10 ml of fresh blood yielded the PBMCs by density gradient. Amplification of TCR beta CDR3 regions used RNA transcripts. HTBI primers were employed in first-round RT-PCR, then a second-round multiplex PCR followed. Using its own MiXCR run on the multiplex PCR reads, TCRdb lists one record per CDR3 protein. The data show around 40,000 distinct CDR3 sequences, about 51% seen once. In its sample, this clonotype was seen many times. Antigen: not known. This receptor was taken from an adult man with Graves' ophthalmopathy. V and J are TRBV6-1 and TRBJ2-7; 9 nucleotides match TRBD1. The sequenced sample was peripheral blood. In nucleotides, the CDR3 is TGTGCCAGCAGTGCTACGGACAGGGGAGAGCAGTACTTC. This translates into CASSATDRGEQYF.